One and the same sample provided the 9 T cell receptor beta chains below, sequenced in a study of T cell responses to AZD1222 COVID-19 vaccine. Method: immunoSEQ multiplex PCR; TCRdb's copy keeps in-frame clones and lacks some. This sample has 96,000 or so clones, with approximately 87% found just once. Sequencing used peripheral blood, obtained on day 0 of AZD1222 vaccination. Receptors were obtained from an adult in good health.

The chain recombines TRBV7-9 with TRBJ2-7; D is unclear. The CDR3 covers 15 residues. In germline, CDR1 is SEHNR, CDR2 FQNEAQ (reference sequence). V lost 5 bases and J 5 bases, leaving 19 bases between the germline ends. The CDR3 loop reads CASSARTLSAHEQYF. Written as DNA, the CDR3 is TGTGCCAGCAGCGCACGGACGCTATCGGCCCACGAGCAGTACTTC.

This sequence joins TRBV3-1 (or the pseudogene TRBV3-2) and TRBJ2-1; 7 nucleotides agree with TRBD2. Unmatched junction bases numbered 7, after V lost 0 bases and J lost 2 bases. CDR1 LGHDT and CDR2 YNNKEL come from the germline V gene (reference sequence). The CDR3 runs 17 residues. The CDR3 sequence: CASSQDLAGVPYNEQFF. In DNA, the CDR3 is TGTGCCAGCAGCCAAGATCTGGCGGGAGTCCCCTACAATGAGCAGTTCTTC.

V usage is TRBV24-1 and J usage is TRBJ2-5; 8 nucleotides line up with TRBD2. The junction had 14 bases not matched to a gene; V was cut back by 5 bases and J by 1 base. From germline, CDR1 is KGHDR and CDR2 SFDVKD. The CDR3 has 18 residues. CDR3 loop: CATSGAGGGTWGQETQYF. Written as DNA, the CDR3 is TGTGCCACCAGTGGGGCGGGAGGTGGGACGTGGGGCCAAGAGACCCAGTACTTC.

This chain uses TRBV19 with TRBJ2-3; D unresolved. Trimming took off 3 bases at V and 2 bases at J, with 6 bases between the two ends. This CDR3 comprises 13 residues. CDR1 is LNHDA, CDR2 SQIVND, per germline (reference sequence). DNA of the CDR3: TGTGCCAGTAGTATTATACCCACAGATACGCAGTATTTT. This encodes CASSIIPTDTQYF.

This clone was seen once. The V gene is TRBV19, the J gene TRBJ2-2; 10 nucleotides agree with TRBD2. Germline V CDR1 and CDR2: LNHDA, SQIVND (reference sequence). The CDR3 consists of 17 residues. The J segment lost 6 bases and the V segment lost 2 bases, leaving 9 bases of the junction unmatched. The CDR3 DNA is TGTGCCAGTAGTATAATAGGACTAGCGGCTATAGCCGGGGAGCTGTTTTTT. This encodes CASSIIGLAAIAGELFF.

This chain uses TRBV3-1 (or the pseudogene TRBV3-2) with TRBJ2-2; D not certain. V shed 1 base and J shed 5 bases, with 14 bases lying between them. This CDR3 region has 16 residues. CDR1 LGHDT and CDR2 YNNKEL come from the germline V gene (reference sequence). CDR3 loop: CASSQAMASQTGELFF. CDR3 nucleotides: TGTGCCAGCAGCCAAGCGATGGCTAGTCAAACCGGGGAGCTGTTTTTT.

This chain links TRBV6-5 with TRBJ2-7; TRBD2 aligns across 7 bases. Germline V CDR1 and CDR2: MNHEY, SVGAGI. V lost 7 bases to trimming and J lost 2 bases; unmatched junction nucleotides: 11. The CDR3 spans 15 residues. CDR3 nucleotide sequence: TGTGCCAGCATCTCAGCGGGGACTATCCCCTACGAGCAGTACTTC. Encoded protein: CASISAGTIPYEQYF.

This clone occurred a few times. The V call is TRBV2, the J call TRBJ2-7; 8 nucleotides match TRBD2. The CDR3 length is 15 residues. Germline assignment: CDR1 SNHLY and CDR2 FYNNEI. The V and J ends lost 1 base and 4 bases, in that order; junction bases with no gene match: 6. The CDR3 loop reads CASSEVGGRRYEQYF. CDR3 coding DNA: TGTGCCAGCAGTGAAGTCGGCGGGAGGAGATACGAGCAGTACTTC.

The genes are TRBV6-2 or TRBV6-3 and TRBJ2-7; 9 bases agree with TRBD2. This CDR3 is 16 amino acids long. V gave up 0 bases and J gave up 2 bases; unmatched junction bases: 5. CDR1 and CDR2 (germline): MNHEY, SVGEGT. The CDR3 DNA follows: TGTGCCAGCAGTTACTCGTCGGGACTAGCACCCTACGAGCAGTACTTC. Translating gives CASSYSSGLAPYEQYF.